This T cell receptor (beta chain) was captured in a study of blood T cell repertoires in COVID-19. Study-level background: Samples came from the United States, Italy and Spain, spanning acute and convalescent COVID-19. Nucleic acid was either cDNA or gDNA, and it came from T cells, B-cell-depleted T cells, or PBMCs.

On this clone: One end of the junction fails to match germline, which may point to a read error. Other DNA sequences in the same sample also yield this CDR3.

The repertoire was sequenced with immunoSEQ multiplex PCR; TCRdb's copy has only in-frame clones and lacks some. This table holds some 250,000 clones, under 90% found once. CDR1 GTSNPN and CDR2 SVGIG come from the germline V gene (reference sequence). The CDR3 extends over 13 amino acids. The sequencing input was peripheral blood. The TCR sequence derives from a man between 60 and 75 years old with acute or convalescent COVID-19. This rearrangement joins TRBV30 to TRBJ1-2, with a weak D call TRBD1 (5 bases). The DNA of the CDR3 is TGTGCCTCTTCTGGGGGGGTACACTACGGCTACACCTTC. Protein product: CASSGGVHYGYTF.